A selection of T cell receptor beta chains follows, all from one sample in a study of T cells expressing NK-cell markers. With the 5' RACE reads reprocessed, TCRdb shows one record per CDR3 protein and no DNA. The table lists fewer than 400,000 distinct CDR3 sequences. Sequencing was done on a sample of blood T cells: a sorted CD56 or NKG2C T cell subset, CD4+ or CD8+ T cells, or bulk PBMC T cells (not recorded which). The source is a woman between 45 and 65 years old in good health. Both conserved end residues are part of each CDR3.

J gene	V gene	CDR3 protein
TRBJ2-1	TRBV5-1	CASSYGTGGPHEQFF
TRBJ1-5	TRBV12-3/TRBV12-4	CASSTLGGRRGQPQHF
TRBJ2-5	TRBV29-1	CSVRTVGGGTQYF
TRBJ1-5	TRBV7-6	CASSLEEGLWQPQHF
TRBJ1-4	TRBV12-3/TRBV12-4	CASRPGTGNEKLFF
TRBJ1-2	TRBV30	CAWSMAGNDGYTF
TRBJ2-2	TRBV12-5	CASGLFSNTGELFF
TRBJ1-2	TRBV7-9	CASSLGQTYGYTF
TRBJ2-2	TRBV12-3/TRBV12-4	CASSPHYLGLANTGELFF
TRBJ2-1	TRBV5-1	CASSVSGSYNEQFF
TRBJ2-5	TRBV6-6	CASSYGTGKRYQETQYF
TRBJ2-2	TRBV4-2	CASSQLQNTGELFF
TRBJ2-2	TRBV4-1	CASSQEPLRGHLNTGELFF
TRBJ2-1	TRBV2	CASSEAVPEEQFF
TRBJ1-4	TRBV7-6	CASSVGGRATNEKLFF
TRBJ2-2	TRBV18	CASSPQRVEAGELFF
TRBJ1-2	TRBV4-1	CASSQDVIRSYGYTF
TRBJ2-1	TRBV6-2/TRBV6-3	CASSYWPFGGNEQFF
TRBJ2-5	TRBV29-1	CSVDYTETQYF
TRBJ2-5	TRBV5-1	CASSLVPGQSATETQYF
TRBJ2-7	TRBV12-3/TRBV12-4	CASSLSSGMHEQYF
TRBJ2-1	TRBV10-1	CASSERPGDYNEQFF
TRBJ2-2	TRBV6-5	CASRGRVVPNTGELFF
TRBJ2-2	TRBV27	CASSFRENTGELFF
TRBJ2-5	TRBV7-3	CASSNPSQETQYF
TRBJ2-1	TRBV29-1	CSVGRRARNEQFF
TRBJ2-7	TRBV11-2	CASSTGLAGREQYF
TRBJ2-2	TRBV6-5	CASSRGSTGELFF
TRBJ2-2	TRBV24-1	CATSDTGTGVNTGELFF
TRBJ1-3	TRBV12-3/TRBV12-4	CASSRGTAHSGNTIYF
TRBJ2-5	TRBV7-9	CASSPIVTGTSGTQETQYF
TRBJ2-2	TRBV24-1	CATSNREVQTGELFF
TRBJ2-3	TRBV14	CASSQVHSGRNTQYF
TRBJ1-1	TRBV2	CASRILGQPNTEAFF
TRBJ1-2	TRBV20-1	CGAAKVGQGIYGYTF
TRBJ1-4	TRBV20-1	CSARDPRQVAGILFF
TRBJ2-6	TRBV5-1	CASSEQGAGANVLTF
TRBJ2-5	TRBV29-1	CSARQTIETQYF
TRBJ2-7	TRBV29-1	CSVVKREGYEQYF